Presented here are 16 T cell receptor beta chains from one specimen sequenced in a study of Tregs in tolerant kidney transplant recipients. Assay: immunoSEQ multiplex PCR; the TCRdb copy retains only in-frame clones and omits some. The sample table includes fewer than 55,000 clones. Source: CD4+ T cells from blood, taken before the transplant. Receptor source: a human donor who received a combined kidney and bone marrow transplant.

As for this clone: The read stops 3 residues short of the end of the CDR3; the missing end is completed from the germline J gene. This chain links TRBV19 with TRBJ1-5, with 10 bases fitting TRBD1. The CDR3 covers 17 residues. Germline CDR1 and CDR2: LNHDA and SQIVND (reference sequence). J was trimmed by 5 bases and V by 5 bases; bases with no gene match: 12. CDR3 DNA, as far as it was read: TGTGCCAGTAGTGTTCCCGGGACAGGGGTCCGCGATCAGCCC. It translates to CASSVPGTGVRDQP. The whole CDR3 sequence reads CASSVPGTGVRDQPQHF.

With regard to this clone: The read finishes 3 residues shy of the CDR3 end, and the germline J gene is used to complete it. The chain couples TRBV6-2 or TRBV6-3 to TRBJ1-1; D gene unclear. Germline V lookup: CDR1 MNHEY, CDR2 SVGEGT. The CDR3 covers 11 residues. V dropped 6 bases and J dropped 5 bases, with 7 bases sitting between them. CDR3 DNA, as far as it was read: TGTGCCAGCAGGAGGTGGACTGAA. Translated: CASRRWTE. The CDR3 in its entirety is CASRRWTEAFF.

A note on this clone: The read ends 3 residues shy of where the CDR3 ends; the end is completed using the germline J gene. The rearrangement links TRBV5-6 to TRBJ2-5; D unclear. The CDR3 extends over 12 amino acids. Germline assignment: CDR1 SGHDT and CDR2 YYEEEE. Trimming removed 2 bases from V and 5 bases from J, with 7 bases in between. Here the CDR3 reads CASSLGSETQYF. The CDR3 bases that were read are TGTGCCAGCAGCTTAGGTAGCGAGACC.

To note about this clone: The CDR3 end falls 3 residues outside the read, so it is completed with the germline J gene. This chain joins TRBV6-2 or TRBV6-3 and TRBJ2-7, with no clear D. Germline CDR1 and CDR2: MNHEY and SVGEGT. V was clipped by 7 bases and J by 6 bases, with 16 bases between them. CDR3 length: 13 residues. CDR3 bases read: TGTGCCAGCACCCCCCCAGGAAGAGGCGAG. Translated: CASTPPGRGE. The full CDR3 reads CASTPPGRGEQYF.

Comment on this clone: The missing CDR3 end, 3 residues past where the read stops, is filled in from the germline J gene. The chain combines TRBV7-9 with TRBJ1-2; D perhaps matches TRBD1 (6 bases). Germline values: CDR1 SEHNR, CDR2 FQNEAQ (reference sequence). The CDR3 runs to 14 residues. The V end lost 1 base, the J end lost 7 bases, and 13 bases lay between the germline ends. The CDR3: CASSLDREEAGYTF. Partial CDR3 DNA: TGTGCCAGCAGCTTAGACAGGGAGGAGGCTGGC.

The sequenced CDR3 bases are TGTGCCAGCAGCCTATCCTCCGGGTCTAATGAAAAA. Translating gives CASSLSSGSNEK. In full, the CDR3 reads CASSLSSGSNEKLFF. The chain recombines TRBV7-2 with TRBJ1-4; no firm D call. Read coverage stops 3 residues before the CDR3 terminus; the germline J gene supplies the remainder. The CDR3 sequence is 15 residues long. The V end was cut by 5 bases, the J end by 3 bases, with 13 bases between. Germline lookup yields CDR1 SGHTA and CDR2 FQGNSA.

Concerning this clone itself: The read gets to within 3 residues of the CDR3 end, and the germline J gene fills in the rest. The chain employs TRBV29-1 and TRBJ1-1; 9 bases are a match to TRBD1. CDR1 is SQVTM and CDR2 is ANQGSEA in the germline V gene. With 7 bases clipped from V and 4 bases from J, the junction kept 10 bases outside the gene matches. The CDR3 runs to 14 residues. The CDR3 bases that were read are TGCAGCGGTATCCCGGGACAGGGAAGCACTGAA. Translating it yields CSGIPGQGSTE. The entire CDR3 protein reads CSGIPGQGSTEAFF. Full variable domain (remainder filled in from reference TRBV29-1 and TRBJ1-1): SAVISQKPSRDICQRGTSLTIQCQVDSQVTMMFWYRQQPGQSLTLIATANQGSEATYESGFVIDKFPISRPNLTFSTLTVSNMSPEDSSIYLCSGIPGQGSTEAFFGQGTRLTVV.

Concerning this clone itself: The DNA ends 3 residues before the CDR3 does, and the rest of the CDR3 is filled in from the germline J gene. The rearrangement links TRBV10-3 to TRBJ2-2; D gene uncertain. CDR3 length equals 15 residues. Trimming left V 8 bases short and J 0 bases short, with 13 bases between. Germline assignment: CDR1 ENHRY and CDR2 SYGVKD. The CDR3 loop is CAIGGGPTNTGELFF. The part of the CDR3 DNA that was read is TGTGCCATCGGCGGCGGCCCTACGAACACCGGGGAG.

For this clone: The read ends 3 residues before the CDR3 terminus; that terminus is restored from the germline J gene. The rearrangement links TRBV10-3 to TRBJ1-4; D is possibly TRBD1 (5 bases). CDR1 and CDR2 from the germline V gene are ENHRY and SYGVKD. Trimming shortened V by 2 bases and J by 2 bases, and 18 bases separated the two germline ends. This CDR3 is built from 18 residues. The CDR3 region is CAISEMRGVGSTNEKLFF. The sequenced CDR3 bases are TGTGCCATCAGTGAGATGCGGGGGGTTGGCAGTACTAATGAAAAA.

In regard to this clone: Read data end 3 residues before the CDR3 end; the end is taken from the germline J gene. The chain is built from TRBV6-2 or TRBV6-3 and TRBJ2-3; perhaps D is TRBD1 or TRBD2 (5 bases each). Germline V gene lookup returns CDR1 MNHEY and CDR2 SVGEGT. V was shortened by 7 bases and J by 1 base, with 15 bases between the two germline ends. The CDR3 length is 15 residues. The sequenced part of the CDR3 DNA is TGTGCCAGCACACCCCAGGGAGTGGGCACAGATACG. Translating gives CASTPQGVGTDT. The CDR3 in full is CASTPQGVGTDTQYF.

Concerning this clone: The CDR3 goes on 3 residues after the read ends, and that part is filled in from the germline J gene. This chain joins TRBV5-1 and TRBJ2-2, with TRBD2 matching over 15 bases. The V gene's germline CDR1 is SGHRS and CDR2 YFSETQ. The CDR3 has 18 amino acids. J was trimmed by 2 bases and V by 0 bases; bases with no gene match: 2. Incomplete CDR3 DNA: TGCGCCAGCAGCTTGGGGACTAGCGGGAGGGAAAACACCGGGGAG. It yields the protein CASSLGTSGRENTGE. The whole CDR3 sequence reads CASSLGTSGRENTGELFF.

To note about this clone: The read comes to an end 3 residues before the CDR3 does, leaving the germline J gene to fill in the end. The rearrangement uses TRBV30 and TRBJ2-4; TRBD2 aligns across 11 bases. CDR3 length: 15 residues. Germline values: CDR1 GTSNPN, CDR2 SVGIG (reference sequence). With 1 base clipped from V and 4 bases from J, the junction kept 3 bases outside the gene matches. CDR3 in amino acids: CAWSGTSGPKNIQYF. The covered CDR3 bases are TGTGCCTGGAGTGGGACTAGCGGGCCTAAAAACATT.

As regards this clone: The CDR3 end is not reached by the read, which stops 3 residues before it; the germline J gene fills it in. The chain uses TRBV18 and TRBJ2-7; D might be TRBD2 (5 bases). The germline CDR1 and CDR2 sequences are KGHSH and LQKENI. V was pared by 0 bases and J by 5 bases, with 8 bases between. The CDR3 spans 13 residues. The CDR3: CASSPPSGNEQYF. CDR3 DNA (partial): TGTGCCAGCTCACCACCATCGGGGAACGAG.

Regarding this clone: The sequence runs out 3 residues before the end of the CDR3; the remainder is reconstructed from the germline J gene. V is TRBV18 and J is TRBJ1-2, with D perhaps matching TRBD1 (5 bases). Germline-derived CDR1 and CDR2 are KGHSH and LQKENI. The CDR3 length is 14 residues. Trimming removed 5 bases from V and 4 bases from J, with 14 bases in between. The sequenced part of the CDR3 DNA is TGTGCCAGCTCAGCCGGGCAGGGTTCCTATGGC. Its translation is CASSAGQGSYG. The entire CDR3 protein reads CASSAGQGSYGYTF. Combining the CDR3 with reference TRBV18 and TRBJ1-2 gives the whole variable domain NAGVMQNPRHLVRRRGQEARLRCSPMKGHSHVYWYRQLPEEGLKFMVYLQKENIIDESGMPKERFSAEFPKEGPSILRIQQVVRGDSAAYFCASSAGQGSYGYTFGSGTRLTVV.

With regard to this clone: The CDR3 end is not reached by the read, which stops 3 residues before it; the germline J gene fills it in. V is TRBV19 and J is TRBJ2-7; 7 positions match TRBD2. The V gene end was trimmed by 5 bases and the J gene end by 1 base; junction bases not matched to a gene: 5. This CDR3 is built from 14 residues. Per germline, CDR1 LNHDA and CDR2 SQIVND (reference sequence). CDR3 amino acids: CASSPRSGSYEQYF. Incomplete CDR3 DNA: TGTGCCAGTAGTCCTCGTAGCGGGTCCTACGAG. Combining the CDR3 with reference TRBV19 and TRBJ2-7 gives the whole variable domain DGGITQSPKYLFRKEGQNVTLSCEQNLNHDAMYWYRQDPGQGLRLIYYSQIVNDFQKGDIAEGYSVSREKKESFPLTVTSAQKNPTAFYLCASSPRSGSYEQYFGPGTRLTVT.

With regard to this clone: Coverage ceases 3 residues before the CDR3 finishes, and the germline J gene fills in the end. The chain carries TRBV5-1 and TRBJ2-2; D is perhaps TRBD2 (7 bases). Germline values: CDR1 SGHRS, CDR2 YFSETQ. With 0 bases removed from V and 5 bases from J, the gap between germline ends came to 11 bases. This CDR3 spans 15 amino acids. The CDR3 DNA, read in part, is TGCGCCAGCAGCTTGGCCGGGGGGCAAACCGGGGAG. This codes for CASSLAGGQTGE. The complete CDR3 reads CASSLAGGQTGELFF.